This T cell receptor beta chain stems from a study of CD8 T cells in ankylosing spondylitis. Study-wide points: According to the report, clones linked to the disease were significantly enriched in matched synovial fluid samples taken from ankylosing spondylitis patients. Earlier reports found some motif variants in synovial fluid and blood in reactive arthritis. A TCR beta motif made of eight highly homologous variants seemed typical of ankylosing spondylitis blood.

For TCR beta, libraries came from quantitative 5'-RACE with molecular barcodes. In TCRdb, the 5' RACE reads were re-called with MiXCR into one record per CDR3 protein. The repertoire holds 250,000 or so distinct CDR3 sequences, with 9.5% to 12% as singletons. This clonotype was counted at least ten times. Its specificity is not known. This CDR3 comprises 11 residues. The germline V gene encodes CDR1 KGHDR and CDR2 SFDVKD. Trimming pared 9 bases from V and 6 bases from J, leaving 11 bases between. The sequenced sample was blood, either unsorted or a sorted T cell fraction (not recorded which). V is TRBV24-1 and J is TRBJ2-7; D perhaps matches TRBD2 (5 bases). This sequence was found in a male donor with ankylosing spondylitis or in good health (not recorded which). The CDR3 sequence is CATQAAGEQYF. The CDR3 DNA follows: TGTGCCACCCAGGCGGCGGGCGAGCAGTACTTC.